This T cell receptor beta chain was profiled in a study of OX40 agonist ivuxolimab in advanced cancers. With respect to the entire study: Ivuxolimab was an agonistic, fully human IgG2 monoclonal antibody directed against OX40 (CD134), a costimulatory receptor. Intravenous ivuxolimab was administered to patients every 2 weeks at six dose levels: 0.01, 0.1, 0.3, 1.5, 3 and 10 mg/kg. Among the 50 to 55 dose-escalation patients, some 19 had hepatocellular carcinoma, roughly 15 melanoma, 9 renal cell carcinoma and 9 head and neck cancer. In the dose-escalation cohort, approximately 82% of patients were male, and the mean age was 60 years with a range of about 20 to 80. Prior anti-PD-1, anti-PD-L1 or anti-CTLA-4 therapy was permitted, and 30% to 50% of dose-escalation patients had received checkpoint inhibitors. Partial responses occurred in three dose-escalation patients: two with cutaneous melanoma and one with hepatocellular carcinoma. Peripheral TCRbeta sequencing aimed to test whether ivuxolimab altered TCR sequence diversity and caused clonal T-cell expansion. The paper reports the monotherapy dose-escalation portion (N of about 52 patients) of the phase I ivuxolimab trial.

For sequencing of the TCRbeta CDR3 region, genomic DNA was extracted from the sorted cells. The immunoSEQ Assay was used for sequencing of TCRbeta CDR3 regions. As stored in TCRdb, this immuneACCESS dataset retains in-frame rearrangements with V and J assigned. A fraction of the clones does not appear; measured against another copy, unresolved V genes explain less than half of the discrepancy, and the remainder lacks a known reason. The table for this sample lists approximately 82,000 clones; about nine tenths of them were counted only once. Around 1.8% of the sample rests with the top ten. Patients with autoimmune disease history or receiving systemic immunosuppression were excluded from the trial. Peripheral blood for TCR sequencing was collected from all dose cohorts at baseline, on cycle 4 day 1, and on cycle 7 day 1. Samples were obtained from an open-label, multicenter, first-in-human phase I dose-escalation trial of ivuxolimab. Adults with locally advanced or metastatic melanoma, renal cell carcinoma, hepatocellular carcinoma or head and neck squamous cell carcinoma were enrolled in the trial. CD4+ and CD8+ T cells were sorted separately from peripheral blood before TCR sequencing.

Of note for this clone: Its antigen is still unknown. Base qualities are not recorded, but no much larger clone differs from it by a single base.

The germline V gene yields SGHVS for CDR1 and FNYEAQ for CDR2. At the junction V is shortened by 5 bases and J by 4 bases, with 15 bases in between. The CDR3 contains 15 residues, cysteine and phenylalanine counted. The kept DNA is CDR3 alone, 45 bases in frame from the first base. Study-wide conclusions, independent of this receptor: Clonal expansion of both CD4+ and CD8+ blood T cells was observed from baseline to week 6 at doses 0.1 to 3.0 mg/kg. The antigen specificity of the peripheral T cells that underwent clonal expansion was not determined. In the 0.1-3.0 mg/kg groups, partial responders had among the lowest normalized peripheral clonal expansion, particularly in CD8+ T cells. Low levels of normalized T-cell clonal expansion were also seen in some nonresponding patients. After ivuxolimab, CD8+ T cells had more expanded clones than CD4+ T cells on average.

The sequenced sample was CD4+ or CD8+ T cells sorted from blood, obtained in a trial of the OX40 agonist ivuxolimab. The V and J segments used are TRBV7-6 and TRBJ2-1; a tentative D match to TRBD1 spans 7 bases. This clonotype originated in an adult with an advanced solid tumor such as melanoma, head and neck, liver or kidney cancer. The DNA reads TGTGCCAGCAGCATCCGGGACAGCGGGTACAATGAGCAGTTCTTC. Translation gives CASSIRDSGYNEQFF.